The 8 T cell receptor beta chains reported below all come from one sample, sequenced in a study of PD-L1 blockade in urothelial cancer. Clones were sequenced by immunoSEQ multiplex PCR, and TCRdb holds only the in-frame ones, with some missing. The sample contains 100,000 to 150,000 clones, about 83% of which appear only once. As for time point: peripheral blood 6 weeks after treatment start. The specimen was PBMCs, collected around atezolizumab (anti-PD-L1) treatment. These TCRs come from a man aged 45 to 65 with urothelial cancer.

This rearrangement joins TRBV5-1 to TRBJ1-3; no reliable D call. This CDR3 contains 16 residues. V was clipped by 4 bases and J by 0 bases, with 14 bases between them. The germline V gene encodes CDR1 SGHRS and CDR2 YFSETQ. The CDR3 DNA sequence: TGCGCCAGCAGCCTAGAACTAAAGGTCTCTGGAAACACCATATATTTT. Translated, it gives CASSLELKVSGNTIYF.

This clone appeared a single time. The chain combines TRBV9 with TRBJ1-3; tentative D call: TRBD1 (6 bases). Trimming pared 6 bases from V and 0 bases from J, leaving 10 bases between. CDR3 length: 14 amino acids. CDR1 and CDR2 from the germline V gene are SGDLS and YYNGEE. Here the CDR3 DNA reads TGTGCCAGCACTCCAGGGGTCTCTGGAAACACCATATATTTT. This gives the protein CASTPGVSGNTIYF.

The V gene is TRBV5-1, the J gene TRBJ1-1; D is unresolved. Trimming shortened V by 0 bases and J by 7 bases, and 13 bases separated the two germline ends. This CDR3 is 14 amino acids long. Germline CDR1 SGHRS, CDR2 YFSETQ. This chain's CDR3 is CASSLVGGRNEAFF. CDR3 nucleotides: TGCGCCAGCAGCTTGGTGGGAGGGAGGAATGAAGCTTTCTTT.

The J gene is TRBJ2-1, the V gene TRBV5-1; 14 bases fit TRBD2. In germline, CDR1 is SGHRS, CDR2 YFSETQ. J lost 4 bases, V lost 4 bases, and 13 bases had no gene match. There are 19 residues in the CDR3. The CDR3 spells CASSPFWTSGRIFYNEQFF. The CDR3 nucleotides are TGCGCCAGCAGCCCCTTCTGGACTAGCGGGAGGATATTTTACAATGAGCAGTTCTTC. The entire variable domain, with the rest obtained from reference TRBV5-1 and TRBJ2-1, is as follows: KAGVTQTPRYLIKTRGQQVTLSCSPISGHRSVSWYQQTPGQGLQFLFEYFSETQRNKGNFPGRFSGRQFSNSRSEMNVSTLELGDSALYLCASSPFWTSGRIFYNEQFFGPGTRLTVL.

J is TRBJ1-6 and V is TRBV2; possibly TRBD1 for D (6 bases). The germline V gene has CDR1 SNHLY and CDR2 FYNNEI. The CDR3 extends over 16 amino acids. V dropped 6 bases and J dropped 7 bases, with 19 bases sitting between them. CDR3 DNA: TGTGCCAGCAGCGTACCGCCTACAGGGTACAATTCACCCCTCCACTTT. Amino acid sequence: CASSVPPTGYNSPLHF.

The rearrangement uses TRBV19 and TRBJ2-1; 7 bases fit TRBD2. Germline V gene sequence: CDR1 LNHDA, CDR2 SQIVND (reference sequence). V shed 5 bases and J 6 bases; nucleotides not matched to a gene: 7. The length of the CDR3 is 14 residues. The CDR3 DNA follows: TGTGCCAGTAGTCGACTAGCCCCTTTCAATGAGCAGTTCTTC. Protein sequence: CASSRLAPFNEQFF.

The CDR3: CASSQDRGTSRSQYF. CDR3 sequence (DNA): TGCGCCAGCAGCCAAGATCGTGGGACTAGTAGGTCCCAGTACTTC. The genes are TRBV4-1 and TRBJ2-5; 8 positions agree with TRBD2. Germline V gene data show CDR1 as MGHRA and CDR2 as YSYEKL. CDR3 length equals 15 residues. V lost 0 bases to trimming and J lost 9 bases; unmatched junction nucleotides: 9.

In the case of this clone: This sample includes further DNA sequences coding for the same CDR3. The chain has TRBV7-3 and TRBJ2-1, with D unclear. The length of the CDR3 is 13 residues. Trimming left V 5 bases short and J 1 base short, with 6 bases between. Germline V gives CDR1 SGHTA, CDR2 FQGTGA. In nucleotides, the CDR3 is TGTGCCAGCAGCCCCGGTTCCTACAATGAGCAGTTCTTC. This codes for CASSPGSYNEQFF.